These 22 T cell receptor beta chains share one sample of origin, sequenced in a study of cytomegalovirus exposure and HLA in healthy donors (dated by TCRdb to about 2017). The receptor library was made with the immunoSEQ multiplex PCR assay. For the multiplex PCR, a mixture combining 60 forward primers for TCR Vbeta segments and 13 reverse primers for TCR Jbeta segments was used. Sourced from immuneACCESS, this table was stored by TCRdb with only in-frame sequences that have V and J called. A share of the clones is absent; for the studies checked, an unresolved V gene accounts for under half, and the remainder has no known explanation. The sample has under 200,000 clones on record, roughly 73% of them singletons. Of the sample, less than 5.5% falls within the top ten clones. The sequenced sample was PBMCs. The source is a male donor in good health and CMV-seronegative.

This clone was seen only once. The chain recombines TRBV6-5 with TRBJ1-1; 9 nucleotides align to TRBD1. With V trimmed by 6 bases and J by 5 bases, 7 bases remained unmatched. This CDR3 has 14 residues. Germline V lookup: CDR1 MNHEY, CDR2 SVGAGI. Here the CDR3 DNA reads TGTGCCAGCAGCACCGGGACAGGGAAGACTGAAGCTTTCTTT. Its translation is CASSTGTGKTEAFF.

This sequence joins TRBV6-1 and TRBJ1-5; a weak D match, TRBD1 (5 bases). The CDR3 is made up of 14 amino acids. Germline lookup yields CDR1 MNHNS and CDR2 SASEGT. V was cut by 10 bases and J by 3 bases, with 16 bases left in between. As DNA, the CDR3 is TGTGCCACGGCAATAACAGGAATCAATCAGCCCCAGCATTTT. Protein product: CATAITGINQPQHF.

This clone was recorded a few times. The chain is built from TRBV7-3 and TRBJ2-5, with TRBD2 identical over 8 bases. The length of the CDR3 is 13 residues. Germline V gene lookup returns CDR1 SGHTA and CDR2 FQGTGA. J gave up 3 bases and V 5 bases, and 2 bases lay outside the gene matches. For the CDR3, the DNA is TGTGCCAGCAGCCGGCGGGAGGAAGAGACCCAGTACTTC. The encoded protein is CASSRREEETQYF.

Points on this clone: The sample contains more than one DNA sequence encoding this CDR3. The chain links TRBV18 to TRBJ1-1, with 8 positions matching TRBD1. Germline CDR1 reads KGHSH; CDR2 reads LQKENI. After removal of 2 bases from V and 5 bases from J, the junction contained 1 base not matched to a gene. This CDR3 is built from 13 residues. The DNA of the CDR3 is TGTGCCAGCTCACCAGACAGGGGAACTGAAGCTTTCTTT. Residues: CASSPDRGTEAFF.

CDR3 protein: CASKGRGKPQHF. For the CDR3, the DNA is TGTGCCAGCAAAGGACGGGGGAAGCCCCAGCATTTT. The rearrangement uses TRBV7-2 and TRBJ1-5; D perhaps matches TRBD1 (5 bases). V gave up 7 bases and J gave up 8 bases, with 12 bases separating them. The germline V gene has CDR1 SGHTA and CDR2 FQGNSA. The CDR3 is made up of 12 amino acids.

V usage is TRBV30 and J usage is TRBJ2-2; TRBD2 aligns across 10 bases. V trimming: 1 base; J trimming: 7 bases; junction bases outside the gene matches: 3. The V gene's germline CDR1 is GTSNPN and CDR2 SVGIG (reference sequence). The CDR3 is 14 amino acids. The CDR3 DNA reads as TGTGCCTGGAGTGAGGCTAGCGGGAGCGGGGAGCTGTTTTTT. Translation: CAWSEASGSGELFF.

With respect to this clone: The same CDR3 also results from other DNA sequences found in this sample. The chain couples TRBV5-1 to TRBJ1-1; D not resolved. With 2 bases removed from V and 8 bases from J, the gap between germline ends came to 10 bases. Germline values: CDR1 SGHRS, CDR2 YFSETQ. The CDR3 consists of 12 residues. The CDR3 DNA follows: TGCGCCAGCAGCTTAGAGGGTCCCGAAGCTTTCTTT. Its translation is CASSLEGPEAFF. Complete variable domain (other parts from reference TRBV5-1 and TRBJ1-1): KAGVTQTPRYLIKTRGQQVTLSCSPISGHRSVSWYQQTPGQGLQFLFEYFSETQRNKGNFPGRFSGRQFSNSRSEMNVSTLELGDSALYLCASSLEGPEAFFGQGTRLTVV.

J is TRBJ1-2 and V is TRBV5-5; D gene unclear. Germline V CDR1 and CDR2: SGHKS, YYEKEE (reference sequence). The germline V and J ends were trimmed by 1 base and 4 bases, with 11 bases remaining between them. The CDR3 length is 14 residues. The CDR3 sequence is CASSLRLGVYGYTF. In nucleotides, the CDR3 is TGTGCCAGCAGCTTGAGGCTAGGCGTCTATGGCTACACCTTC.

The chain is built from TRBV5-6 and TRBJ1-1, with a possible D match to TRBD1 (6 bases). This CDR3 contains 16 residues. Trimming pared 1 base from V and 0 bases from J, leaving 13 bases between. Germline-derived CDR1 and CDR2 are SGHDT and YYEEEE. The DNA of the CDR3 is TGTGCCAGCAGCTTGTATGGGGGCAGTATGAACACTGAAGCTTTCTTT. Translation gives CASSLYGGSMNTEAFF.

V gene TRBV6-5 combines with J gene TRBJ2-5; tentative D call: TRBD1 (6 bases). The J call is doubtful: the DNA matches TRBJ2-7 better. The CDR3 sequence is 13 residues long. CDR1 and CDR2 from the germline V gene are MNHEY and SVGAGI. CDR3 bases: TGTGCCACCAACCCCAGGGGTTCCTACGAGCAGTACTTC. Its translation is CATNPRGSYEQYF.

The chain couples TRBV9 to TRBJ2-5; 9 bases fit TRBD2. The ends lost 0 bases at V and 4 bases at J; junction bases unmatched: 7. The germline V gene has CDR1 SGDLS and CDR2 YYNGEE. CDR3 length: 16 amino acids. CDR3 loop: CASSVVGGGAGETQYF. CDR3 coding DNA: TGTGCCAGCAGCGTAGTAGGCGGGGGGGCCGGAGAGACCCAGTACTTC.

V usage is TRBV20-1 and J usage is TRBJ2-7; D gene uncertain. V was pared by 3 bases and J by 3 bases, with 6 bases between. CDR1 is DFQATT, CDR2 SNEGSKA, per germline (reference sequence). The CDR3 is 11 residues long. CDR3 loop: CSASDNYEQYF. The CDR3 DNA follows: TGCAGTGCTAGCGACAACTACGAGCAGTACTTC.

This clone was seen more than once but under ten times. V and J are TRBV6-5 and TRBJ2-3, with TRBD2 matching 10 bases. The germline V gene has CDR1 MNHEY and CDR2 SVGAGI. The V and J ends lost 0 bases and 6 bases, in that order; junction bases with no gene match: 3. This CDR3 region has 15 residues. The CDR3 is CASSYSEAGGDTQYF. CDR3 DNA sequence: TGTGCCAGCAGTTACTCCGAAGCGGGAGGGGATACGCAGTATTTT.

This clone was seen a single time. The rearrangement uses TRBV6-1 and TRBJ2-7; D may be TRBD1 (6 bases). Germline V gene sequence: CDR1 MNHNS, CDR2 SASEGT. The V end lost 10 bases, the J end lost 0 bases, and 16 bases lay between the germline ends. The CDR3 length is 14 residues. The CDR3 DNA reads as TGTGCCACCCAACAGGGTTGGAGCTCCTACGAGCAGTACTTC. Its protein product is CATQQGWSSYEQYF.

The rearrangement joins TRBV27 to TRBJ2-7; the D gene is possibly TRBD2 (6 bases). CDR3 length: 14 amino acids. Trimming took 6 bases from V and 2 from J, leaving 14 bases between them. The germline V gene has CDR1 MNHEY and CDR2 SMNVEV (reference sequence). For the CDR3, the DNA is TGTGCCAGCAGCCGTCACGCGGGGACCTACGAGCAGTACTTC. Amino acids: CASSRHAGTYEQYF.

This CDR3 is CASSRGGTGRTDTQYF. The CDR3 DNA reads TGTGCCAGTAGTAGAGGGGGGACAGGGCGCACAGATACGCAGTATTTT. The rearrangement joins TRBV19 to TRBJ2-3; 9 nucleotides agree with TRBD1. V lost 4 bases, J lost 1 base, and 6 bases stayed unmatched. Germline CDR1 is LNHDA and CDR2 is SQIVND (reference sequence). The CDR3 has 16 residues.

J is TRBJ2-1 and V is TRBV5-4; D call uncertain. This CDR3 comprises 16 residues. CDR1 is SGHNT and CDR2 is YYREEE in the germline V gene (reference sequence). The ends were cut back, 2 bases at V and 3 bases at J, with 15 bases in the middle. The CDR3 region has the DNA TGTGCCAGCAGCTTCCGGGTTGGATTTTTCTACAATGAGCAGTTCTTC. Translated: CASSFRVGFFYNEQFF.

The CDR3 loop reads CATKGVNQPQHF. In DNA, the CDR3 is TGTGCCACCAAGGGGGTTAATCAGCCCCAGCATTTT. This chain links TRBV28 with TRBJ1-5, with D tentatively TRBD1 (6 bases). The V and J ends lost 10 bases and 4 bases respectively, with 11 bases between them. Germline V lookup: CDR1 MDHEN, CDR2 SYDVKM. The CDR3 is 12 residues long. Variable domain in full (rest from reference TRBV28 and TRBJ1-5): DVKVTQSSRYLVKRTGEKVFLECVQDMDHENMFWYRQDPGLGLRLIYFSYDVKMKEKGDIPEGYSVSREKKERFSLILESASTNQTSMYLCATKGVNQPQHFGDGTRLSIL.

The DNA of the CDR3 is TGTGCCGAGCGGCGGGGGGGCCAAGAGACCCAGTACTTC. Its protein product is CAERRGGQETQYF. V usage is TRBV5-8 and J usage is TRBJ2-5, with TRBD2 matching over 9 bases. From germline, CDR1 is SGHTS and CDR2 YDEGEE. This CDR3 comprises 13 residues. V lost 10 bases to trimming and J lost 1 base; unmatched junction nucleotides: 5.

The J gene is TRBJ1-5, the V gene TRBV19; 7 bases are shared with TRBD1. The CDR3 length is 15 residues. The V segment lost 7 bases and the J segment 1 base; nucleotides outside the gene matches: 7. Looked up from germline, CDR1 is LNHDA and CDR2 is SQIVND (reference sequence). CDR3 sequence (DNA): TGTGCCAGTACCTTGGACAGGTCCAGCAATCAGCCCCAGCATTTT. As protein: CASTLDRSSNQPQHF.

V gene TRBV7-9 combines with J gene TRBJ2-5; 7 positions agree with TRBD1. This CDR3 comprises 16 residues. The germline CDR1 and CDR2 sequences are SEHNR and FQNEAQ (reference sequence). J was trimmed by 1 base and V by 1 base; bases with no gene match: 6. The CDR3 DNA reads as TGTGCCAGCAGCTTAGGGTGGACAGGACGCCAAGAGACCCAGTACTTC. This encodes CASSLGWTGRQETQYF.

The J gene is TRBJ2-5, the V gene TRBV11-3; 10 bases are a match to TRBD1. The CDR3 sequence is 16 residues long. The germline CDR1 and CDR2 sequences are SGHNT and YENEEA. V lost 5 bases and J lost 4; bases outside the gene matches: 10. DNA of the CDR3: TGTGCCAGCAGCGTTGGGACAGGGGAATGGGGAGAGACCCAGTACTTC. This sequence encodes CASSVGTGEWGETQYF.